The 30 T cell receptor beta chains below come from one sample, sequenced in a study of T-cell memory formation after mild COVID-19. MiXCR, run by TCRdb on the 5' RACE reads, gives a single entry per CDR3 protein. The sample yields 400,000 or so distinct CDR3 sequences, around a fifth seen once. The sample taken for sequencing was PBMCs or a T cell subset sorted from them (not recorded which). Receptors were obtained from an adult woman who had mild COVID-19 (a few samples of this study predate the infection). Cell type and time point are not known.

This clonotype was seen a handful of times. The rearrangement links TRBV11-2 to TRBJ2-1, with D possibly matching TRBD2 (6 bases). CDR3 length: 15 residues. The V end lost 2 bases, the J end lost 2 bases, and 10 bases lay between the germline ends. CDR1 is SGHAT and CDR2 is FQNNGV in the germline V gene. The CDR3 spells CASSLSGSTYNEQFF. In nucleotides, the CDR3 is TGTGCCAGCAGCTTATCCGGGAGTACCTACAATGAGCAGTTCTTC.

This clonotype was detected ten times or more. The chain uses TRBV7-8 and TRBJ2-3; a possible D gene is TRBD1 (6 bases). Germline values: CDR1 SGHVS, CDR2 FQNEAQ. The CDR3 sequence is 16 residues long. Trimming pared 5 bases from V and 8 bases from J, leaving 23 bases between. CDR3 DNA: TGTGCCAGCAGCCCCAAGTCGGGACCAGAGGGGGTTACGCAGTATTTT. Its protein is CASSPKSGPEGVTQYF.

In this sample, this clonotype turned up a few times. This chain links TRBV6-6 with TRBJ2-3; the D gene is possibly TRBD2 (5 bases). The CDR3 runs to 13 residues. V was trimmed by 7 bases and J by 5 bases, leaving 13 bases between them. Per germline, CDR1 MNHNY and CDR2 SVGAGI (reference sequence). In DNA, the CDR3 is TGTGCCAGCACCCCCCCCGCGGGAGATACGCAGTATTTT. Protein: CASTPPAGDTQYF.

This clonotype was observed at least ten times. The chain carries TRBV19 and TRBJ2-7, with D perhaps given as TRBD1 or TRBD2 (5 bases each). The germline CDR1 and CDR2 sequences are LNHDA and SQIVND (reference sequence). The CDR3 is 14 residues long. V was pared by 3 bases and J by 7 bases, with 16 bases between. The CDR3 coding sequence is TGTGCCAGTAGTATTGGGACGTCCCCGGAGGAGCAGTACTTC. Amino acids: CASSIGTSPEEQYF.

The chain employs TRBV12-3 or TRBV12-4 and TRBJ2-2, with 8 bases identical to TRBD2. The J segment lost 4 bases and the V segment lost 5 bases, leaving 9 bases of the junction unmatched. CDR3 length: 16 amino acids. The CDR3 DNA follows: TGTGCCAGCAGTCCAGGACTAGCACGAGTCACCGGGGAGCTGTTTTTT. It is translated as CASSPGLARVTGELFF.

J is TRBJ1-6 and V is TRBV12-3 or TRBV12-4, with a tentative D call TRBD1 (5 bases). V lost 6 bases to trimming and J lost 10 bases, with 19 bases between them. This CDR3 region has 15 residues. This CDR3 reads CASRGPTGSTSPLHF. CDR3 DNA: TGTGCCAGCAGGGGGCCGACGGGCTCGACCTCACCCCTCCACTTT.

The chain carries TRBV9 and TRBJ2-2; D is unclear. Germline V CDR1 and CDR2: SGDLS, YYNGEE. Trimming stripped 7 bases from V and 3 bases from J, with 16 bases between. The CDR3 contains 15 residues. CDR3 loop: CASHEGKDDTGELFF. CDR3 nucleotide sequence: TGTGCCAGCCACGAAGGGAAGGATGACACCGGGGAGCTGTTTTTT.

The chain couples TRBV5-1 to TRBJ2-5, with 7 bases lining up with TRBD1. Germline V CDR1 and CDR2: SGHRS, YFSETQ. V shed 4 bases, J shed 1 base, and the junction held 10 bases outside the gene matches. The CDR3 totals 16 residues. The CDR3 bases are TGCGCCAGCAGCCCACTGATAGGGACAGTCCAAGAGACCCAGTACTTC. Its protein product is CASSPLIGTVQETQYF.

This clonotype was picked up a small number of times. The CDR3 sequence: CATNSATGPDTQYF. CDR3 sequence (DNA): TGTGCCACCAATTCCGCGACAGGGCCAGATACGCAGTATTTT. The chain joins TRBV24-1 to TRBJ2-3, with 7 bases lining up with TRBD1. Germline lookup yields CDR1 KGHDR and CDR2 SFDVKD. This CDR3 region has 14 residues. V shed 8 bases and J 4 bases; nucleotides not matched to a gene: 8.

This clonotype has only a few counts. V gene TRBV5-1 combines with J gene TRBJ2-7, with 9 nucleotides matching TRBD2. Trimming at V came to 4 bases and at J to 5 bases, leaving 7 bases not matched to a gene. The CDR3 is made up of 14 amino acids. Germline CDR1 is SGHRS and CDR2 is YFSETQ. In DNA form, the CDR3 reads TGCGCCAGCAGCCTAGGGACTAGCATCCACGAGCAGTACTTC. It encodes CASSLGTSIHEQYF.

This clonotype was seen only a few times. The CDR3 loop is CASSPGGGQGTYNEQFF. The DNA for the CDR3 is TGCGCCAGCAGCCCAGGGGGGGGACAGGGGACCTACAATGAGCAGTTCTTC. The gene calls are TRBV4-3 and TRBJ2-1; 10 bases map to TRBD1. Germline lookup yields CDR1 LGHNA and CDR2 YSLEER. The CDR3 is 17 residues long. The V segment lost 4 bases and the J segment 2 bases; nucleotides outside the gene matches: 8.

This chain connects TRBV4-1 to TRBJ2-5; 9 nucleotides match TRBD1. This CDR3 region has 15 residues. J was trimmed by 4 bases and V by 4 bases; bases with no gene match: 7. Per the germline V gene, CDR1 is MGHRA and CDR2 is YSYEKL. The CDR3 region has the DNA TGCGCCAGCAGCCGTTCGGACAGGGGTGGAGAGACCCAGTACTTC. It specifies CASSRSDRGGETQYF.

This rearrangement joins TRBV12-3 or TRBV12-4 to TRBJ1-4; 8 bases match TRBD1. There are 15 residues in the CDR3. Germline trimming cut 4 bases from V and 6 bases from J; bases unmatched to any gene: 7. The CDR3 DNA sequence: TGTGCCAGCAGTTGGACAGGGAGAAGGGATGAAAAACTGTTTTTT. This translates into CASSWTGRRDEKLFF.

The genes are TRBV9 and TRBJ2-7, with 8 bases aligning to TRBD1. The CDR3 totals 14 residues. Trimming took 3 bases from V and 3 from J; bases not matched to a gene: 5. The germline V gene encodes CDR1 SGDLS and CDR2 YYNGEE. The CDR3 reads CASSAAGTGYEQYF. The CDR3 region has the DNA TGTGCCAGCAGCGCAGCCGGGACAGGCTACGAGCAGTACTTC.

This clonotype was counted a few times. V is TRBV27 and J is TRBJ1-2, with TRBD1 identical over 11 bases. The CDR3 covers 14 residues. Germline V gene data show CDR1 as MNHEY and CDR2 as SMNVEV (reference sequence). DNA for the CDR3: TGTTCGCCGGGACAGGGGGTGAAGGGGTATGGCTACACCTTC. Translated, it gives CSPGQGVKGYGYTF.

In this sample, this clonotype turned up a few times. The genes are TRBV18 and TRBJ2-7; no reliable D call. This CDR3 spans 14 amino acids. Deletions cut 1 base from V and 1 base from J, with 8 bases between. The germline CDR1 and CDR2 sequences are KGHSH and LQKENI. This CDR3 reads CASSPQTDSYEQYF. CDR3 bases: TGTGCCAGCTCACCACAGACTGATTCCTACGAGCAGTACTTC.

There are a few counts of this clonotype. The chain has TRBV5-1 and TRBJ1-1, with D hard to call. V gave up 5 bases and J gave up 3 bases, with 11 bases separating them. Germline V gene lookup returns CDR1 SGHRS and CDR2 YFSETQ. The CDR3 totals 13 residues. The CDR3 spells CASRPEADTEAFF. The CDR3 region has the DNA TGCGCCAGCAGACCTGAGGCGGACACTGAAGCTTTCTTT.

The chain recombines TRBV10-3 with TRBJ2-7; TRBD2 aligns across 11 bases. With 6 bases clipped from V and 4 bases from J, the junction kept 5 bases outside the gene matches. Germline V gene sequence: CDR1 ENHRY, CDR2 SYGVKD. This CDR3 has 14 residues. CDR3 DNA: TGTGCCATCAGCAGGGGACTAGCGGAATACGAGCAGTACTTC. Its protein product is CAISRGLAEYEQYF.

This CDR3 reads CASSSPGGRAYEQYF. The DNA for the CDR3 is TGTGCCAGCAGCTCCCCGGGAGGGCGGGCTTACGAGCAGTACTTC. The rearrangement links TRBV7-8 to TRBJ2-7; 8 bases match TRBD2. The CDR3 runs to 15 residues. Germline CDR1 reads SGHVS; CDR2 reads FQNEAQ. V trimming: 4 bases; J trimming: 4 bases; junction bases outside the gene matches: 9.

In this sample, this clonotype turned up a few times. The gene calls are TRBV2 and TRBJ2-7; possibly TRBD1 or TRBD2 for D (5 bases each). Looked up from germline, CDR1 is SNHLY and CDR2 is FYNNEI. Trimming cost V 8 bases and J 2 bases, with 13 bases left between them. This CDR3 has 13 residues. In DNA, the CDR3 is TGTGCCAGCCGGGATCAGGGAACCTACGAGCAGTACTTC. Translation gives CASRDQGTYEQYF.

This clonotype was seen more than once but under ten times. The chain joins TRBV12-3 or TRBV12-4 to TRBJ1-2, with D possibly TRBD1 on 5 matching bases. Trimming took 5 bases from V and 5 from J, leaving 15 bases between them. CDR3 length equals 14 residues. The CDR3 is CASSNSGQKYGYTF. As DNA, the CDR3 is TGTGCCAGCAGTAACTCAGGACAAAAGTATGGCTACACCTTC.

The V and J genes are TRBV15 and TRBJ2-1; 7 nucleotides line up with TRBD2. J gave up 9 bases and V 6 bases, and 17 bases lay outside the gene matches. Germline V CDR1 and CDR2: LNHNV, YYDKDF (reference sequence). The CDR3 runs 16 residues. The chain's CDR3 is CATSIGSRGEMSEQFF. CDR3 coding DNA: TGTGCCACCAGTATAGGATCTCGGGGGGAGATGAGTGAGCAGTTCTTC.

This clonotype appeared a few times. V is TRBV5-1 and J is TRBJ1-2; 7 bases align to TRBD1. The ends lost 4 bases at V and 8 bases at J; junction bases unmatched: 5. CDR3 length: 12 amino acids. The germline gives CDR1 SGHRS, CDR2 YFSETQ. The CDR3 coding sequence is TGCGCCAGCAGCCGTGGACAGGAGGGCTACACCTTC. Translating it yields CASSRGQEGYTF. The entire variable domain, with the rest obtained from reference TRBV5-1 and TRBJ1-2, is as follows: KAGVTQTPRYLIKTRGQQVTLSCSPISGHRSVSWYQQTPGQGLQFLFEYFSETQRNKGNFPGRFSGRQFSNSRSEMNVSTLELGDSALYLCASSRGQEGYTFGSGTRLTVV.

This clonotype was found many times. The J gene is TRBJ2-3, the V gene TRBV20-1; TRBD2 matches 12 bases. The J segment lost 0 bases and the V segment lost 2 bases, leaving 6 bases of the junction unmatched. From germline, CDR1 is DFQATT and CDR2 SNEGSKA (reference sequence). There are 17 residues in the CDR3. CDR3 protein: CSARSSGGAGSTDTQYF. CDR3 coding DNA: TGCAGTGCTAGATCTAGCGGGGGGGCGGGGAGCACAGATACGCAGTATTTT.

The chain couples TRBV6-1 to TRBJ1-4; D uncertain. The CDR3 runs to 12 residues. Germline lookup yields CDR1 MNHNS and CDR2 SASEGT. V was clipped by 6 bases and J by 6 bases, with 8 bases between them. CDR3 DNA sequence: TGTGCCAGCAGCCCGATGGATGAAAAACTGTTTTTT. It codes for CASSPMDEKLFF.

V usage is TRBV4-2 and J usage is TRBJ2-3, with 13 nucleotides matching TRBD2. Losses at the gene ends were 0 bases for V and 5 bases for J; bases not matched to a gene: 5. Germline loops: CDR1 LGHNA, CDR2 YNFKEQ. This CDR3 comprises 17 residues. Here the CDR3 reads CASSQDGLAGDVDTQYF. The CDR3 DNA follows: TGTGCCAGCAGCCAAGACGGACTAGCGGGAGATGTAGATACGCAGTATTTT.

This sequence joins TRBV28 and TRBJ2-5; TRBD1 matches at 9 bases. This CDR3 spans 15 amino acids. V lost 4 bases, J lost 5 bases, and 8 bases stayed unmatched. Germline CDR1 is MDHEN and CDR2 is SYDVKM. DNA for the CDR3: TGTGCCAGCAGTTCGCCGGGACAGGGATATGAGACCCAGTACTTC. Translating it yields CASSSPGQGYETQYF.

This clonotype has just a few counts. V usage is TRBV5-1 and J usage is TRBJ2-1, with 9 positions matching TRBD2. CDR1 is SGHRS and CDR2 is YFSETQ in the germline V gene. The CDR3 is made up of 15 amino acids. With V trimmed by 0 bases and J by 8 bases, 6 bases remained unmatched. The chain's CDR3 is CASSLASGVNHEQFF. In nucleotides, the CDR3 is TGCGCCAGCAGCTTGGCTAGCGGGGTAAACCATGAGCAGTTCTTC.

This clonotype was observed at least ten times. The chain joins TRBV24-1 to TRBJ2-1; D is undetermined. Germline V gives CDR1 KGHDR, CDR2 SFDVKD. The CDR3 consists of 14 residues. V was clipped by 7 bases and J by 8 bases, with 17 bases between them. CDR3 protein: CATSGPGRWDEQFF. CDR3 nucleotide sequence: TGTGCCACCAGCGGCCCGGGTCGATGGGATGAGCAGTTCTTC.

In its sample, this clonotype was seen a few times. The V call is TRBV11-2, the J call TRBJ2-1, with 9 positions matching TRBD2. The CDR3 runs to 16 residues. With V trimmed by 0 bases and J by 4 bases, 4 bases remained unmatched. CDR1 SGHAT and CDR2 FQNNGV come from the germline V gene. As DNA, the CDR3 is TGTGCCAGCAGCTTAGATACGCTAGCGGGGTACAATGAGCAGTTCTTC. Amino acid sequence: CASSLDTLAGYNEQFF.